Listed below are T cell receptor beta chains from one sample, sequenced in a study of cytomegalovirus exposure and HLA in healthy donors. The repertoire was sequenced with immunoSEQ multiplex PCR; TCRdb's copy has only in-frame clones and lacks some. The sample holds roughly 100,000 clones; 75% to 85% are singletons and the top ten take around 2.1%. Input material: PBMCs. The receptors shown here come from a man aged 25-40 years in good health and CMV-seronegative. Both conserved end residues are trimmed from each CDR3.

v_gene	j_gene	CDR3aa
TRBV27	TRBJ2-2	ASSWSGTGITGELF
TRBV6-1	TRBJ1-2	ASTNAMGQGVGYT
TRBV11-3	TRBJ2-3	ASSPGDTQY
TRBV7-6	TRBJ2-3	ASSFTQGGASTDTQY
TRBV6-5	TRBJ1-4	ASSYSGDREKLF
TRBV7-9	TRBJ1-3	ASSTQGDSGNTIY
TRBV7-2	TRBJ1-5	ASRLPVENQPQH
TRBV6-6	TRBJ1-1	ASREGQSNTEAF
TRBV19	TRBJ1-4	ASRSMDRADEKLF
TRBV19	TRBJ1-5	ASTLAGTGEGWSNQPQH
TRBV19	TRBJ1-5	ASSTLLNQPQH